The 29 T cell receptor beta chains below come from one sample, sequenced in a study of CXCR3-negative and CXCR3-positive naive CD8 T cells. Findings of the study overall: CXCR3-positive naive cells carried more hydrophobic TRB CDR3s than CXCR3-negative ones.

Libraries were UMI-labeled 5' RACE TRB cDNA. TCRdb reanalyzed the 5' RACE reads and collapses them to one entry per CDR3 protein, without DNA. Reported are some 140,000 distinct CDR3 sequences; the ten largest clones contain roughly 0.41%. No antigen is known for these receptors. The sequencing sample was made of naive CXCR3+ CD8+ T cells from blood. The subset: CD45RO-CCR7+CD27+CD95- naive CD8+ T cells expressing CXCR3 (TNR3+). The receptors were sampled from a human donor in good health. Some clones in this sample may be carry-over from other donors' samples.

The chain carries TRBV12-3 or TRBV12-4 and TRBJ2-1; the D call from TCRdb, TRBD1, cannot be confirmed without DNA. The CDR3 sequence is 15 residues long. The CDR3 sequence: CASTSLGQVYNEQFF.

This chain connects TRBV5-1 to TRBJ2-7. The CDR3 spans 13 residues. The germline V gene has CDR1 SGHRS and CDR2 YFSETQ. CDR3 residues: CASSLTADYEQYF.

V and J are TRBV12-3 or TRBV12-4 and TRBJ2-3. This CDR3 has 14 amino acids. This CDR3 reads CASSLSDNTDTQYF.

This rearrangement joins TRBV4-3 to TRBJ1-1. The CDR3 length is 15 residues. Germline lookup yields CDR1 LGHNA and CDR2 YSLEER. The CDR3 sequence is CASSQDKGSGTEAFF.

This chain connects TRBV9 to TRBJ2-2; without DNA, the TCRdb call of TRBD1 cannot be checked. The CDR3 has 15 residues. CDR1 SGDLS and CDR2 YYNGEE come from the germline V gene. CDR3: CASSVEGRNTGELFF.

CDR3 loop: CASSEGDQETQYF. V usage is TRBV7-9 and J usage is TRBJ2-5. The germline CDR1 and CDR2 sequences are SEHNR and FQNEAQ (reference sequence). CDR3 length: 13 residues.

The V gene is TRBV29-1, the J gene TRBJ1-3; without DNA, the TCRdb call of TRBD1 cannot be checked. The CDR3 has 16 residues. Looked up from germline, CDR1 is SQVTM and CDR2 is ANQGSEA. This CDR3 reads CSVEDRDSRSGNTIYF.

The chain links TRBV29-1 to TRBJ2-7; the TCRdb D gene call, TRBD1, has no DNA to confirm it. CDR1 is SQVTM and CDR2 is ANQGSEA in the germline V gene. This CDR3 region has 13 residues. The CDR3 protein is CSGGDRGSYEQYF.

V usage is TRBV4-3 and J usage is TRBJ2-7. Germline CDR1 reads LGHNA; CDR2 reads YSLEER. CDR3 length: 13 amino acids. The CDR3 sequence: CASSQDSDYEQYF.

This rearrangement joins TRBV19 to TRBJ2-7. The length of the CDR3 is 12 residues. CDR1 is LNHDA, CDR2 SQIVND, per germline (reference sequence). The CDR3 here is CASTDLSNEQYF.

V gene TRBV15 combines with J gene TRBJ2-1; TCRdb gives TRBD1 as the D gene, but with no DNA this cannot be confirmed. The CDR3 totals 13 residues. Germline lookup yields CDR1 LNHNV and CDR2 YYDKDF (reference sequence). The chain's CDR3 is CATSGTEKNEQFF. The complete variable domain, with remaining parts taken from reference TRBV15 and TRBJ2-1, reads DAMVIQNPRYQVTQFGKPVTLSCSQTLNHNVMYWYQQKSSQAPKLLFHYYDKDFNNEADTPDNFQSRRPNTSFCFLDIRSPGLGDTAMYLCATSGTEKNEQFFGPGTRLTVL.

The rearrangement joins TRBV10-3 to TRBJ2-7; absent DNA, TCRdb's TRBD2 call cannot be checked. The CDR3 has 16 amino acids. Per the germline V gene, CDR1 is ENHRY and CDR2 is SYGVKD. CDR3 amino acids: CAISDFRAGGGYEQYF.

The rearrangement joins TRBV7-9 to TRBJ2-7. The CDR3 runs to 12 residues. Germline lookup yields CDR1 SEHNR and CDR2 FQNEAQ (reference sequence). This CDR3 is CASSLAIGEQYF. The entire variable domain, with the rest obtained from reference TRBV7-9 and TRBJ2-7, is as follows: DTGVSQNPRHKITKRGQNVTFRCDPISEHNRLYWYRQTLGQGPEFLTYFQNEAQLEKSRLLSDRFSAERPKGSFSTLEIQRTEQGDSAMYLCASSLAIGEQYFGPGTRLTVT.

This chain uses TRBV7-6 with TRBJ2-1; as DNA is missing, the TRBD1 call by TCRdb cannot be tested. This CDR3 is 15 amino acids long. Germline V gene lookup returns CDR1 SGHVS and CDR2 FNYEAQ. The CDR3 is CASSLRQGLGNEQFF.

The chain's CDR3 is CASSEVSGTSGYNEQFF. The rearrangement joins TRBV2 to TRBJ2-1; with no DNA, the TCRdb D assignment of TRBD2 cannot be verified. The V gene's germline CDR1 is SNHLY and CDR2 FYNNEI. The CDR3 contains 17 residues.

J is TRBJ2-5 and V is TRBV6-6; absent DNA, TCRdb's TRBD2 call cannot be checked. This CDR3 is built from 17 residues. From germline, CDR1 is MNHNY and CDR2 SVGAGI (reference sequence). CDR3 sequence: CASSALGLADFQETQYF.

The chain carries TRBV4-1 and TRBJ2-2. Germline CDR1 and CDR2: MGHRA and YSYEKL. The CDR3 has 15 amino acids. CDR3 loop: CASSQEARWTGELFF.

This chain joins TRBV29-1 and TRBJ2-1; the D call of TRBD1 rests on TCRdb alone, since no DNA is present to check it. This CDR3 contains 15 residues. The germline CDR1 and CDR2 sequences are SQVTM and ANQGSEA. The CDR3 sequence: CSVDDGASSYNEQFF.

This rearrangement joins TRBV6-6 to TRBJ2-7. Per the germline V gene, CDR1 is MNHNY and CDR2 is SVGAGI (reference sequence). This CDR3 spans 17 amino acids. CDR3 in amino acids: CASSYSYPVADSYEQYF.

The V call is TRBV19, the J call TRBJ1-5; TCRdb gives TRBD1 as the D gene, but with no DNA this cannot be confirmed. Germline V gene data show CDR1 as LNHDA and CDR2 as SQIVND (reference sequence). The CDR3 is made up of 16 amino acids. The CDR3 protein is CASKIDQGAGGQPQHF.

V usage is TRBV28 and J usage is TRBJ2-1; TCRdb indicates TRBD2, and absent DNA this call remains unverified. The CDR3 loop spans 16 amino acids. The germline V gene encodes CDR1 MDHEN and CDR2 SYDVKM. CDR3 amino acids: CASSSLTSGSSNEQFF. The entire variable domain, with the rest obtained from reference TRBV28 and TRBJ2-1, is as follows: DVKVTQSSRYLVKRTGEKVFLECVQDMDHENMFWYRQDPGLGLRLIYFSYDVKMKEKGDIPEGYSVSREKKERFSLILESASTNQTSMYLCASSSLTSGSSNEQFFGPGTRLTVL.

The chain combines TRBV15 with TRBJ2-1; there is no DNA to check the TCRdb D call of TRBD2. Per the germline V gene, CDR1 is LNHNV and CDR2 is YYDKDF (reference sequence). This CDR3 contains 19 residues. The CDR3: CATTRAGRGLAGVSNEQFF.

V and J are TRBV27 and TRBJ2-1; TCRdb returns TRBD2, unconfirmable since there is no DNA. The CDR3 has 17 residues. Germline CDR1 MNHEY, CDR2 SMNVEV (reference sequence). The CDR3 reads CASSPRLAGAETGEQFF.

The CDR3 spells CASSPLPASGGSTGELFF. The chain recombines TRBV12-3 or TRBV12-4 with TRBJ2-2; TCRdb picks TRBD2, but there is no DNA to check that call. The CDR3 has 18 residues.

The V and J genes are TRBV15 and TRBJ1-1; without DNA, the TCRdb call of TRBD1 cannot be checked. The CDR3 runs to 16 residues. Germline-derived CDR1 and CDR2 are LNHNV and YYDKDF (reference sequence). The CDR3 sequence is CATSREIGQGNTEAFF.

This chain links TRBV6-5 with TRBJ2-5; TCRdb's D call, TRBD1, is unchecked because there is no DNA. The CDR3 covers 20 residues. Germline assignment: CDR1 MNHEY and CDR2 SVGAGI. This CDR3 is CASSYGARGSSGHPQETQYF.

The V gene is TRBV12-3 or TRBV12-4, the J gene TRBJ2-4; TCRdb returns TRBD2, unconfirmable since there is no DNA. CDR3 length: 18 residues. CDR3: CASSSLTLAGGTKNIQYF.

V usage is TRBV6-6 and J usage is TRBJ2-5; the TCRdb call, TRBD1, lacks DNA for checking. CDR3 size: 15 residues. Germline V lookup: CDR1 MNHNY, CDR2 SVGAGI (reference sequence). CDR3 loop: CASSYPGTEQETQYF.

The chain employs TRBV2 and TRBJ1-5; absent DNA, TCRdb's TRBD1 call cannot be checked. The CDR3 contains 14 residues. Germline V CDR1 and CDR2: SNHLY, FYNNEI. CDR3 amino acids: CASSRGSSNQPQHF. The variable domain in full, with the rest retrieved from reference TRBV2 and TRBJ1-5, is EPEVTQTPSHQVTQMGQEVILRCVPISNHLYFYWYRQILGQKVEFLVSFYNNEISEKSEIFDDQFSVERPDGSNFTLKIRSTKLEDSAMYFCASSRGSSNQPQHFGDGTRLSIL.